The next 15 T cell receptor beta chains were all read from a single sample in a study of cytomegalovirus exposure and HLA in healthy donors. 60 Vbeta and 13 Jbeta primers were used in PCR. The protocol was immunoSEQ multiplex PCR, while the TCRdb copy is restricted to in-frame clones and leaves out a portion. The sample lists about 140,000 clones; around 80% were seen once. Sequenced: PBMCs. The receptors derive from a man aged 35 to 55 in good health and CMV-seronegative.

The chain employs TRBV30 and TRBJ2-5, with D possibly TRBD2 on 6 matching bases. Germline V gene lookup returns CDR1 GTSNPN and CDR2 SVGIG (reference sequence). With 1 base removed from V and 5 bases from J, the gap between germline ends came to 14 bases. The CDR3 covers 14 residues. The CDR3 reads CAWSASVRTETQYF. The CDR3 DNA is TGTGCCTGGAGTGCTAGCGTTAGGACGGAGACCCAGTACTTC. The variable domain in full, with the rest retrieved from reference TRBV30 and TRBJ2-5, is SQTIHQWPATLVQPVGSPLSLECTVEGTSNPNLYWYRQAAGRGLQLLFYSVGIGQISSEVPQNLSASRPQDRQFILSSKKLLLSDSGFYLCAWSASVRTETQYFGPGTRLLVL.

V gene TRBV9 combines with J gene TRBJ1-4; D is undetermined. Germline CDR1 SGDLS, CDR2 YYNGEE. V was trimmed by 1 base and J by 3 bases, leaving 13 bases between them. The CDR3 length is 16 residues. The CDR3 loop reads CASSVNPGTANEKLFF. The CDR3, as DNA: TGTGCCAGCAGCGTAAATCCGGGTACGGCTAATGAAAAACTGTTTTTT.

The chain joins TRBV13 to TRBJ1-3; a weak D match, TRBD1 (6 bases). This CDR3 region has 16 residues. CDR1 is PRHDT and CDR2 is FYEKMQ in the germline V gene (reference sequence). With 2 bases removed from V and 2 bases from J, the gap between germline ends came to 13 bases. The CDR3 is CASSLRRTAPGNTIYF. The CDR3 coding sequence is TGTGCCAGCAGCTTAAGGAGGACAGCCCCTGGAAACACCATATATTTT.

This clone was observed a handful of times. The V call is TRBV19, the J call TRBJ2-2, with a possible D match to TRBD2 (5 bases). Trimming removed 4 bases from V and 4 bases from J, with 13 bases in between. The CDR3 totals 15 residues. Germline V gives CDR1 LNHDA, CDR2 SQIVND (reference sequence). The CDR3: CASSTRGRGTGELFF. The CDR3 nucleotides are TGTGCCAGTAGTACCAGAGGCCGGGGCACCGGGGAGCTGTTTTTT.

This clone came up a few times. The V and J genes are TRBV5-1 and TRBJ1-2, with a tentative D call TRBD1 (6 bases). V was shortened by 4 bases and J by 2 bases, with 15 bases between the two germline ends. This CDR3 comprises 15 residues. The germline V gene has CDR1 SGHRS and CDR2 YFSETQ. The CDR3 sequence is CASSGGALQNYGYTF. As DNA, the CDR3 is TGCGCCAGCAGCGGGGGCGCCCTCCAAAACTATGGCTACACCTTC.

V usage is TRBV9 and J usage is TRBJ1-1; D is perhaps TRBD1 (6 bases). The CDR3 is 18 amino acids. Germline loops: CDR1 SGDLS, CDR2 YYNGEE. V shed 0 bases and J shed 1 base, with 19 bases lying between them. The CDR3 loop is CASSVGPWQGSGNTEAFF. CDR3 bases: TGTGCCAGCAGCGTAGGACCCTGGCAGGGGAGCGGGAACACTGAAGCTTTCTTT.

With respect to this clone: This CDR3 is also generated by other DNA sequences in the sample. This rearrangement joins TRBV14 to TRBJ1-1; 8 bases are shared with TRBD1. CDR3 size: 15 residues. Germline V lookup: CDR1 SGHDN, CDR2 FVKESK. J lost 4 bases, V lost 2 bases, and 6 bases had no gene match. DNA of the CDR3: TGTGCCAGCAGCCAACAGGGGGCGAGGAGCACTGAAGCTTTCTTT. It encodes CASSQQGARSTEAFF.

In its sample, this clone was seen a few times. The CDR3 region has the DNA TGTGCCTGGAGTGTATGGCAGGGGGTACTTGCCAAAAACATTCAGTACTTC. Its translation: CAWSVWQGVLAKNIQYF. This chain joins TRBV30 and TRBJ2-4; the match to TRBD1 covers 7 bases. There are 17 residues in the CDR3. Germline V gene sequence: CDR1 GTSNPN, CDR2 SVGIG (reference sequence). Trimming took 0 bases from V and 1 from J; bases not matched to a gene: 9.

A single count supports this clone. The gene calls are TRBV14 and TRBJ1-1; 7 positions agree with TRBD1. Germline V gene data show CDR1 as SGHDN and CDR2 as FVKESK. The CDR3 is made up of 15 amino acids. The junction had 7 bases not matched to a gene; V was cut back by 2 bases and J by 4 bases. For the CDR3, the DNA is TGTGCCAGCAGCCAAATTACAGGGGCGGCCACTGAAGCTTTCTTT. Encoded protein: CASSQITGAATEAFF.

V is TRBV11-2 and J is TRBJ1-4; D possibly corresponds to TRBD1 (5 bases). Trimming shortened V by 3 bases and J by 5 bases, and 22 bases separated the two germline ends. The CDR3 runs to 18 residues. Germline assignment: CDR1 SGHAT and CDR2 FQNNGV. CDR3 region: CASSFVGRVLRVNEKLFF. CDR3 DNA sequence: TGTGCCAGCAGCTTTGTTGGTAGGGTACTCAGGGTGAATGAAAAACTGTTTTTT.

A few counts support this clone. The chain joins TRBV19 to TRBJ1-2; no clear D gene. V lost 6 bases and J lost 6, with 14 bases in between. The CDR3 spans 13 residues. The germline gives CDR1 LNHDA, CDR2 SQIVND (reference sequence). CDR3 amino acids: CASRMGTSHGYTF. The CDR3 nucleotides are TGTGCCAGTAGAATGGGCACTTCCCATGGCTACACCTTC.

As regards this clone: The identical CDR3 is also encoded by other nucleotide sequences in the sample. The chain couples TRBV9 to TRBJ1-3; TRBD1 agrees at 7 bases. The CDR3 spans 16 residues. V was pared by 3 bases and J by 0 bases, with 6 bases of the junction left unmatched. Looked up from germline, CDR1 is SGDLS and CDR2 is YYNGEE. The CDR3, as DNA: TGTGCCAGCAGCGCCGGACAGGCAGCCTCTGGAAACACCATATATTTT. The encoded protein is CASSAGQAASGNTIYF.

The V call is TRBV7-2, the J call TRBJ2-1, with D uncertain. The V gene's germline CDR1 is SGHTA and CDR2 FQGNSA. This CDR3 has 12 residues. The V end was cut by 3 bases, the J end by 3 bases, with 3 bases between. The CDR3 nucleotides are TGTGCCAGCAGCTTCGGCTACAATGAGCAGTTCTTC. Translated, it gives CASSFGYNEQFF.

The rearrangement joins TRBV25-1 to TRBJ1-6, with D perhaps matching TRBD1 (6 bases). This CDR3 contains 16 residues. Germline CDR1 MGHDK, CDR2 SYGVNS. The V end was cut by 5 bases, the J end by 8 bases, with 19 bases between. The CDR3 is CASSSPTGNGHSPLHF. Written as DNA, the CDR3 is TGTGCCAGCAGTTCCCCAACAGGGAATGGGCATTCACCCCTCCACTTT.

The chain uses TRBV5-1 and TRBJ2-3, with D possibly matching TRBD1 (5 bases). This CDR3 has 17 residues. V was shortened by 1 base and J by 1 base, with 16 bases between the two germline ends. Germline-derived CDR1 and CDR2 are SGHRS and YFSETQ. CDR3 loop: CASSLSMGPWGTDTQYF. DNA of the CDR3: TGCGCCAGCAGCTTGTCGATGGGGCCTTGGGGCACAGATACGCAGTATTTT.